This T cell receptor (beta chain) was sequenced in a study of control samples from healthy donors and cancer patients (dated by TCRdb to 2018 to 2021). Based on the germline V gene, the CDR1 and CDR2 sequences are MNHEY and SVGAGI. From the cysteine through the phenylalanine, the CDR3 covers 14 amino acids. Only CDR3 DNA remains: 42 bases, in frame from the first base. Receptor libraries were prepared by the immunoSEQ multiplex PCR assay. In TCRdb, the immuneACCESS table is reduced to in-frame sequences with V and J assigned. These tables do not hold every clone; where another copy was compared, an unresolved V gene accounts for under half, and the others remain unexplained. The sample table records some 120,000 clones; 80% to 90% of these occur just once. The ten top clones hold about an eighth of the sample. With regard to this clone: The target of this receptor is not known. Within one base of it there is no much larger clone, and no base qualities were kept.

This receptor chain uses TRBV6-5 and TRBJ1-5; the D gene is possibly TRBD1, with 6 bases matching. The sequenced sample was blood. This TCR was recovered from a young man in good health. At the DNA level, the sequence is TGTGCTACCCGGGACACTAAGGTTAATCAGCCCCAGCATTTT. Its protein reads: CATRDTKVNQPQHF.